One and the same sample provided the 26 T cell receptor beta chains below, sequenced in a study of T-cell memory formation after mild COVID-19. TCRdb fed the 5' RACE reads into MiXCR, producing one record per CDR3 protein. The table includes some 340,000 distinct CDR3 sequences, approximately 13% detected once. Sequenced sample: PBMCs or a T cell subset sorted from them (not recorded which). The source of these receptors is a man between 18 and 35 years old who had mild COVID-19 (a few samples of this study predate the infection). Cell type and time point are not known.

The CDR3 DNA reads TGCGCCAGCAGCCAAGCGGCAGGGCCATACAATGAGCAGTTCTTC. It specifies CASSQAAGPYNEQFF. The chain has TRBV4-3 and TRBJ2-1, with D tentatively TRBD1 (5 bases). Trimming took off 1 base at V and 4 bases at J, with 11 bases between the two ends. The CDR3 contains 15 residues. Germline V gives CDR1 LGHNA, CDR2 YSLEER.

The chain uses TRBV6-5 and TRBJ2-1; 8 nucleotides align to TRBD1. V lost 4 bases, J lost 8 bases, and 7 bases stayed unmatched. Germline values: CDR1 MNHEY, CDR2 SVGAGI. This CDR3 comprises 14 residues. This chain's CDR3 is CASSSGQVFDEQFF. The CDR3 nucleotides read TGTGCCAGCAGTTCGGGACAGGTTTTCGATGAGCAGTTCTTC.

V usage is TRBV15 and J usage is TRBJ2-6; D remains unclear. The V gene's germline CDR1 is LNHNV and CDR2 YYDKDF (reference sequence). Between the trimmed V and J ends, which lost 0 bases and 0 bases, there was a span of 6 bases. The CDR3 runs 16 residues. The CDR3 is CATSRDGSSGANVLTF. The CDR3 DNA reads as TGTGCCACCAGCAGAGATGGGTCCTCTGGGGCCAACGTCCTGACTTTC.

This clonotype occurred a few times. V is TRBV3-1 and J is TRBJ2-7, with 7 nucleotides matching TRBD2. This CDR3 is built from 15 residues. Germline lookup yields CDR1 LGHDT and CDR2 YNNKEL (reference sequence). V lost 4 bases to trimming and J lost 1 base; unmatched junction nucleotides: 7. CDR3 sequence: CASSPFGGISYEQYF. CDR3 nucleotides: TGTGCCAGCAGCCCGTTCGGGGGGATTTCCTACGAGCAGTACTTC.

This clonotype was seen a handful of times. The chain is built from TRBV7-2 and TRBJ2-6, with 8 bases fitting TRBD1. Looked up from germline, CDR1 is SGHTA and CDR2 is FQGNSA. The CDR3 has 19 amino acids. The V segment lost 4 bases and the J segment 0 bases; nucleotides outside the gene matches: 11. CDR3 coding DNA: TGTGCCAGCAGCTCAGGTTTAGGCAGGGGGCTCTCTGGGGCCAACGTCCTGACTTTC. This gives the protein CASSSGLGRGLSGANVLTF. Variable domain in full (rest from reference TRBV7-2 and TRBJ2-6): GAGVSQSPSNKVTEKGKDVELRCDPISGHTALYWYRQSLGQGLEFLIYFQGNSAPDKSGLPSDRFSAERTGGSVSTLTIQRTQQEDSAVYLCASSSGLGRGLSGANVLTFGAGSRLTVL.

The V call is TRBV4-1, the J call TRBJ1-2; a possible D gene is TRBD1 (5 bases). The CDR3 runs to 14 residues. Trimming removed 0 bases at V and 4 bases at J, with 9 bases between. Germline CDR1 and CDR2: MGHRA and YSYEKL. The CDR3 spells CASSQERGGYGYTF. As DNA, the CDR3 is TGCGCCAGCAGCCAAGAACGGGGGGGCTATGGCTACACCTTC.

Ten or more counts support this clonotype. CDR3 nucleotide sequence: TGTGCCAGCAGCCTGACTAGCGGGGAAGATACGCAGTATTTT. The encoded protein is CASSLTSGEDTQYF. The rearrangement links TRBV3-1 to TRBJ2-3; 11 bases map to TRBD2. Losses at the gene ends were 4 bases for V and 5 bases for J; bases not matched to a gene: 2. Germline CDR1 LGHDT, CDR2 YNNKEL (reference sequence). The CDR3 contains 14 residues.

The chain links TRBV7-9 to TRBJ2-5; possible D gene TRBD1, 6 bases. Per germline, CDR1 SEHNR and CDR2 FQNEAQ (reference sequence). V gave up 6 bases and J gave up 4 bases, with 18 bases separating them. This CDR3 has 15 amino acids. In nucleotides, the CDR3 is TGTGCCAGCAGTCGAAGCAGGGGATTCAGAGAGACCCAGTACTTC. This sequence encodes CASSRSRGFRETQYF.

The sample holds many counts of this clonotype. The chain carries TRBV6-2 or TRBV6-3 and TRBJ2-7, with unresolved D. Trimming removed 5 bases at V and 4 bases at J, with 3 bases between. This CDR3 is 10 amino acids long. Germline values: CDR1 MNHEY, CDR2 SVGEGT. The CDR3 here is CASSHYEQYV. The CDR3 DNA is TGTGCCAGCAGTCATTACGAGCAGTACGTC.

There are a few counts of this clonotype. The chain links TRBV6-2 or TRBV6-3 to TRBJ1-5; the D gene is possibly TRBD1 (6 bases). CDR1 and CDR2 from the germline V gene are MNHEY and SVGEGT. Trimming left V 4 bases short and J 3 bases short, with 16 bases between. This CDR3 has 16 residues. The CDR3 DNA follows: TGTGCCAGCAGTTCACCTGGACAGAAGCTCAATCAGCCCCAGCATTTT. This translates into CASSSPGQKLNQPQHF.

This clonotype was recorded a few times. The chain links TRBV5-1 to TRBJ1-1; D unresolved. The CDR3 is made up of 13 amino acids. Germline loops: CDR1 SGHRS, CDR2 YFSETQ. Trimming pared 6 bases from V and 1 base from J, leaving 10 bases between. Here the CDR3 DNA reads TGCGCCAGCAAAGACACGCCGAACACTGAAGCTTTCTTT. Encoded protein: CASKDTPNTEAFF. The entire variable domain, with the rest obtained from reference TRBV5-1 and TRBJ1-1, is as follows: KAGVTQTPRYLIKTRGQQVTLSCSPISGHRSVSWYQQTPGQGLQFLFEYFSETQRNKGNFPGRFSGRQFSNSRSEMNVSTLELGDSALYLCASKDTPNTEAFFGQGTRLTVV.

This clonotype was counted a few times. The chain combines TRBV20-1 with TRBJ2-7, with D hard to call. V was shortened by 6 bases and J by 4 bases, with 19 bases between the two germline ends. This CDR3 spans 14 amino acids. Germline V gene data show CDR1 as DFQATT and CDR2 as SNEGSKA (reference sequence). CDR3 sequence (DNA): TGCAGTGCCGTCCTCAGCAGGACCACTTACGAGCAGTACGTC. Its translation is CSAVLSRTTYEQYV.

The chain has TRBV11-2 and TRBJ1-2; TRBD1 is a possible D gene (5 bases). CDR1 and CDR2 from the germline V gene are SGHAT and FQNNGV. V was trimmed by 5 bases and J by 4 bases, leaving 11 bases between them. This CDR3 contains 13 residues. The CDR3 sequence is CASSMGGFYGYTF. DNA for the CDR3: TGTGCCAGCAGCATGGGGGGGTTCTATGGCTACACCTTC.

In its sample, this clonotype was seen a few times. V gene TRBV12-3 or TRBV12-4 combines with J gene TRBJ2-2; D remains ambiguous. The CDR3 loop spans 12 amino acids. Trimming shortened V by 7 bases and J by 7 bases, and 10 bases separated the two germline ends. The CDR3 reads CASTHFDGELFF. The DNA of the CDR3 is TGTGCCAGCACCCACTTTGACGGGGAGCTGTTTTTT.

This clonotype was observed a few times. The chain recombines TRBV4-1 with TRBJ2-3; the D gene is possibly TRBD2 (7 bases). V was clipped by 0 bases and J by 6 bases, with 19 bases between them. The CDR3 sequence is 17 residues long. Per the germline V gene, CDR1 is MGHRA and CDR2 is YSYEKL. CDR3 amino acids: CASSQEENGGPGDTQYF. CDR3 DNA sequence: TGCGCCAGCAGCCAAGAAGAAAACGGGGGGCCTGGGGATACGCAGTATTTT.

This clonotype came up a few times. Here the CDR3 reads CSVEGKQGAYNEQFF. For the CDR3, the DNA is TGCAGCGTTGAAGGTAAACAGGGGGCCTACAATGAGCAGTTCTTC. The chain uses TRBV29-1 and TRBJ2-1; TRBD1 matches 8 bases. This CDR3 spans 15 amino acids. J gave up 2 bases and V 1 base, and 4 bases lay outside the gene matches. The germline V gene has CDR1 SQVTM and CDR2 ANQGSEA.

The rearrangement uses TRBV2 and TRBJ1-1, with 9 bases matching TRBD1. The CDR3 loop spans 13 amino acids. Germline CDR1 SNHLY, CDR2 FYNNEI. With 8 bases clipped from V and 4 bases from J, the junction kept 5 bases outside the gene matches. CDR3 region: CASGEGQGTEAFF. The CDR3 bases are TGTGCCAGCGGCGAGGGACAGGGCACTGAAGCTTTCTTT.

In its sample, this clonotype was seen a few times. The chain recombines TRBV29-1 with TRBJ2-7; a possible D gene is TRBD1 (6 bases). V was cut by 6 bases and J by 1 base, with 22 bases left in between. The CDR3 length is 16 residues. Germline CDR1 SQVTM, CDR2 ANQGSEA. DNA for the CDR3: TGCAGCGTCCGAGGGGTGGGCAGGGGCTATTCCTACGAGCAGTACTTC. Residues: CSVRGVGRGYSYEQYF.

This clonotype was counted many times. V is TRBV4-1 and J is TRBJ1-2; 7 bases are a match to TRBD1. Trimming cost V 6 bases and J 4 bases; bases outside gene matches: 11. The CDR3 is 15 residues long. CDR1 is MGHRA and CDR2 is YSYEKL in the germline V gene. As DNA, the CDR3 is TGCGCCAGCAGTCCCGTGGGACAGACCTCCTATGGCTACACCTTC. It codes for CASSPVGQTSYGYTF.

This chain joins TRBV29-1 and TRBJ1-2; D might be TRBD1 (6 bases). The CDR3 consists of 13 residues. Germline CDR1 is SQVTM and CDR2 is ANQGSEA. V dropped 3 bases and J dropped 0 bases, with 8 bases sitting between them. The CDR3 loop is CSVEGASNYGYTF. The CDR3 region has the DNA TGCAGCGTTGAGGGGGCTTCTAACTATGGCTACACCTTC.

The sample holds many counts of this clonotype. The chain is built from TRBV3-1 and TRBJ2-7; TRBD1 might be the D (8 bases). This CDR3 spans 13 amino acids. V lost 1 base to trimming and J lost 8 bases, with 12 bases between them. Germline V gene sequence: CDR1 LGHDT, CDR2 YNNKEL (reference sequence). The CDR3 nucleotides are TGTGCCAGCAGCCAAGCACAGGGGGGGAAGCAGTACTTC. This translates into CASSQAQGGKQYF.

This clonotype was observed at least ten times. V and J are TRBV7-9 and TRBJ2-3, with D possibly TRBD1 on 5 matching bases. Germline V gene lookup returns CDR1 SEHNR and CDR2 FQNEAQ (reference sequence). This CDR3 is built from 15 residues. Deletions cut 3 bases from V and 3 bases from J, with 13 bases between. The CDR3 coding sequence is TGTGCCAGCAGCTTGGTCGCAGGGCGGACAGATACGCAGTATTTT. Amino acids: CASSLVAGRTDTQYF.

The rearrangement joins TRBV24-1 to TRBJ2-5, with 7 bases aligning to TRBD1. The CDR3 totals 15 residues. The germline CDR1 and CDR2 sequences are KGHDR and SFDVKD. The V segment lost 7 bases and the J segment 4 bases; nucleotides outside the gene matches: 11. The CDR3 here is CATSLGQGVVETQYF. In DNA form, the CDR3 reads TGTGCCACCAGCTTGGGGCAGGGGGTTGTAGAGACCCAGTACTTC.

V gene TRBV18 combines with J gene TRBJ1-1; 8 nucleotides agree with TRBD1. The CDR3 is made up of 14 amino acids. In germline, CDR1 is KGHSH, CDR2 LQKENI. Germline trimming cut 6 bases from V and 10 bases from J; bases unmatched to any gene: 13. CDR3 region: CASSQGQEFSGAFF. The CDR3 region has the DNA TGTGCCAGCTCCCAGGGACAGGAGTTTTCTGGAGCTTTCTTT. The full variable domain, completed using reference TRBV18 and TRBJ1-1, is NAGVMQNPRHLVRRRGQEARLRCSPMKGHSHVYWYRQLPEEGLKFMVYLQKENIIDESGMPKERFSAEFPKEGPSILRIQQVVRGDSAAYFCASSQGQEFSGAFFGQGTRLTVV.

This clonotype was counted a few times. DNA of the CDR3: TGTGCCAGCAGCCCAAGGACTAGCCGGAATGAGCAGTTCTTC. Translation: CASSPRTSRNEQFF. The chain links TRBV12-3 or TRBV12-4 to TRBJ2-1, with 8 bases fitting TRBD2. Trimming removed 6 bases from V and 7 bases from J; junction bases left unmatched: 8. CDR3 length: 14 amino acids.

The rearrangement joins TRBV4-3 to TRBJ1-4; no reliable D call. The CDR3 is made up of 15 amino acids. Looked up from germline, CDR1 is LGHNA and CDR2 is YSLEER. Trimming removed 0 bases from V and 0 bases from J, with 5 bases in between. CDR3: CASSQEDATNEKLFF. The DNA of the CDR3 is TGCGCCAGCAGCCAAGAGGATGCAACTAATGAAAAACTGTTTTTT.